Listed here are 28 T cell receptor beta chains from one sample, sequenced in a study of control samples from healthy donors and cancer patients. Sequencing used immunoSEQ multiplex PCR; TCRdb keeps in-frame clones, though not all of them. The sample lists 100,000 to 150,000 clones, 93% occurring once. Sample: PBMCs. The receptors stem from a man aged 50-60 years with head and neck cancer.

The genes are TRBV6-5 and TRBJ1-1; D gene uncertain. V lost 9 bases and J lost 7, with 12 bases in between. Germline V lookup: CDR1 MNHEY, CDR2 SVGAGI. CDR3 length equals 11 residues. CDR3 protein: CASILSGEAFF. The DNA for the CDR3 is TGTGCCAGTATTTTAAGTGGTGAAGCTTTCTTT.

The V gene is TRBV5-1, the J gene TRBJ2-2, with a weak D call TRBD1 (5 bases). The germline gives CDR1 SGHRS, CDR2 YFSETQ. The ends were cut back, 0 bases at V and 7 bases at J, with 10 bases in the middle. CDR3 length: 14 amino acids. CDR3 in DNA: TGCGCCAGCAGCTTGGCCGGAACAGGCGGGGAGCTGTTTTTT. Residues: CASSLAGTGGELFF.

In DNA, the CDR3 is TGTGCCAGCAGGGCCATCGGGGATGAGCAGTTCTTC. It encodes CASRAIGDEQFF. The chain carries TRBV2 and TRBJ2-1; possible D gene TRBD2, 5 bases. This CDR3 region has 12 residues. Germline CDR1 reads SNHLY; CDR2 reads FYNNEI. Trimming shortened V by 6 bases and J by 8 bases, and 11 bases separated the two germline ends.

The CDR3 loop is CASSSDRVDEKLFF. CDR3 DNA sequence: TGTGCCAGCAGCTCGGACAGGGTGGATGAAAAACTGTTTTTT. The chain links TRBV7-2 to TRBJ1-4; 8 nucleotides align to TRBD1. V gave up 4 bases and J gave up 6 bases; unmatched junction bases: 4. CDR1 is SGHTA and CDR2 is FQGNSA in the germline V gene. The CDR3 totals 14 residues.

V usage is TRBV13 and J usage is TRBJ2-5, with 10 bases matching TRBD1. Germline V gene sequence: CDR1 PRHDT, CDR2 FYEKMQ (reference sequence). Unmatched junction bases numbered 5, after V lost 5 bases and J lost 5 bases. The CDR3 runs to 14 residues. The CDR3 sequence is CASSRDRGRETQYF. The CDR3 DNA reads as TGTGCCAGCAGCCGGGACAGGGGCCGGGAGACCCAGTACTTC.

The chain joins TRBV11-2 to TRBJ1-1; D is unresolved. CDR1 is SGHAT, CDR2 FQNNGV, per germline. V was trimmed by 5 bases and J by 4 bases, leaving 11 bases between them. There are 13 residues in the CDR3. The CDR3 DNA sequence: TGTGCCAGCAGCACCTCCGGGGTCACTGAAGCTTTCTTT. It encodes CASSTSGVTEAFF.

The J gene is TRBJ1-6, the V gene TRBV27; 9 bases agree with TRBD1. After removal of 5 bases from V and 4 bases from J, the junction contained 3 bases not matched to a gene. Germline values: CDR1 MNHEY, CDR2 SMNVEV (reference sequence). The CDR3 runs to 15 residues. The CDR3 sequence is CASSPGTGYNSPLHF. In nucleotides, the CDR3 is TGTGCCAGCAGTCCTGGGACAGGGTATAATTCACCCCTCCACTTT.

The chain couples TRBV24-1 to TRBJ1-4, with a tentative D call TRBD1 (5 bases). The CDR3 is 16 amino acids. The germline V gene encodes CDR1 KGHDR and CDR2 SFDVKD. V shed 4 bases and J shed 3 bases, with 14 bases lying between them. This chain's CDR3 is CATSDPTGTPNEKLFF. The DNA for the CDR3 is TGTGCCACCAGTGACCCCACCGGGACCCCTAATGAAAAACTGTTTTTT.

The V and J genes are TRBV18 and TRBJ1-1, with a weak D call TRBD1 (6 bases). Trimming took 0 bases from V and 5 from J, leaving 16 bases between them. Germline lookup yields CDR1 KGHSH and CDR2 LQKENI. The CDR3 covers 16 residues. The CDR3 is CASSPPNGGRGTEAFF. For the CDR3, the DNA is TGTGCCAGCTCACCACCGAACGGGGGGCGCGGAACTGAAGCTTTCTTT.

This chain's CDR3 is CASRASGGQETQYF. The CDR3 DNA reads as TGTGCCAGCAGGGCTAGCGGGGGGCAAGAGACCCAGTACTTC. The chain employs TRBV3-1 (or the pseudogene TRBV3-2) and TRBJ2-5; 11 bases align to TRBD2. The V gene end was trimmed by 6 bases and the J gene end by 2 bases; junction bases not matched to a gene: 2. This CDR3 is 14 amino acids long. Per the germline V gene, CDR1 is LGHDT and CDR2 is YNNKEL (reference sequence).

The gene calls are TRBV6-5 and TRBJ1-6, with 8 bases that match TRBD1. J was trimmed by 7 bases and V by 0 bases; bases with no gene match: 2. The CDR3 extends over 15 amino acids. Germline CDR1 and CDR2: MNHEY and SVGAGI. The CDR3 reads CASSYSTGANSPLHF. The CDR3 coding sequence is TGTGCCAGCAGTTACTCGACAGGGGCCAATTCACCCCTCCACTTT.

V is TRBV5-6 and J is TRBJ1-5; tentative D call: TRBD1 (5 bases). Deletions cut 7 bases from V and 4 bases from J, with 9 bases between. The germline gives CDR1 SGHDT, CDR2 YYEEEE. The CDR3 totals 12 residues. The CDR3 sequence: CASAAGNQPQHF. The CDR3 nucleotides read TGTGCCAGCGCTGCAGGGAATCAGCCCCAGCATTTT.

This rearrangement joins TRBV7-2 to TRBJ1-1, with D unresolved. The germline V gene encodes CDR1 SGHTA and CDR2 FQGNSA. The CDR3 is 15 residues long. Between the trimmed V and J ends, which lost 1 base and 2 bases, there was a span of 11 bases. CDR3 loop: CASSLERGINTEAFF. The CDR3 DNA follows: TGTGCCAGCAGCTTAGAAAGAGGGATAAACACTGAAGCTTTCTTT.

The rearrangement uses TRBV7-2 and TRBJ1-5; D is perhaps TRBD1 (5 bases). Germline values: CDR1 SGHTA, CDR2 FQGNSA. V was clipped by 2 bases and J by 3 bases, with 14 bases between them. This CDR3 has 16 amino acids. For the CDR3, the DNA is TGTGCCAGCAGCTTAATGTCTGGGACGGTCAATCAGCCCCAGCATTTT. Translation: CASSLMSGTVNQPQHF. Based on the CDR3 plus reference TRBV7-2 and TRBJ1-5, the full variable domain is GAGVSQSPSNKVTEKGKDVELRCDPISGHTALYWYRQSLGQGLEFLIYFQGNSAPDKSGLPSDRFSAERTGGSVSTLTIQRTQQEDSAVYLCASSLMSGTVNQPQHFGDGTRLSIL.

This chain connects TRBV19 to TRBJ1-1; 8 bases fit TRBD1. V shed 4 bases, J shed 0 bases, and the junction held 7 bases outside the gene matches. The CDR3 runs to 16 residues. The germline V gene has CDR1 LNHDA and CDR2 SQIVND (reference sequence). Written as DNA, the CDR3 is TGTGCCAGTAGTAAAGGGGTACAGGGGGTGAACACTGAAGCTTTCTTT. It yields the protein CASSKGVQGVNTEAFF. Based on the CDR3 plus reference TRBV19 and TRBJ1-1, the full variable domain is DGGITQSPKYLFRKEGQNVTLSCEQNLNHDAMYWYRQDPGQGLRLIYYSQIVNDFQKGDIAEGYSVSREKKESFPLTVTSAQKNPTAFYLCASSKGVQGVNTEAFFGQGTRLTVV.

This clone was counted once. The V and J genes are TRBV28 and TRBJ2-5; 9 bases agree with TRBD1. Looked up from germline, CDR1 is MDHEN and CDR2 is SYDVKM. V lost 3 bases and J lost 3; bases outside the gene matches: 2. The CDR3 contains 14 residues. The CDR3 sequence: CASSFTGGKETQYF. The CDR3 region has the DNA TGTGCCAGCAGTTTCACAGGGGGCAAAGAGACCCAGTACTTC.

The chain carries TRBV5-4 and TRBJ2-3, with TRBD2 matching 10 bases. V lost 5 bases to trimming and J lost 4 bases; unmatched junction nucleotides: 7. Germline V CDR1 and CDR2: SGHNT, YYREEE (reference sequence). The CDR3 extends over 15 amino acids. CDR3 loop: CASRLSGGSSDTQYF. DNA of the CDR3: TGTGCCAGCAGACTTAGCGGGGGGAGTTCAGATACGCAGTATTTT.

The chain combines TRBV30 with TRBJ2-7; perhaps D is TRBD1 or TRBD2 (5 bases each). Per the germline V gene, CDR1 is GTSNPN and CDR2 is SVGIG (reference sequence). Trimming shortened V by 1 base and J by 4 bases, and 8 bases separated the two germline ends. The CDR3 consists of 12 residues. The CDR3 region has the DNA TGTGCCTGGAGTGAATGGGGGTACGAGCAGTACTTC. Residues: CAWSEWGYEQYF.

The chain employs TRBV9 and TRBJ2-5, with 13 bases aligning to TRBD2. The germline V gene has CDR1 SGDLS and CDR2 YYNGEE. The J segment lost 4 bases and the V segment lost 7 bases, leaving 10 bases of the junction unmatched. This CDR3 spans 16 amino acids. The CDR3 sequence: CASSEGGLAGLETQYF. The CDR3 nucleotides read TGTGCCAGCTCGGAGGGGGGACTAGCGGGATTAGAGACCCAGTACTTC.

V usage is TRBV29-1 and J usage is TRBJ2-1, with D possibly being TRBD2 (6 bases). Germline V lookup: CDR1 SQVTM, CDR2 ANQGSEA. With 7 bases removed from V and 1 base from J, the gap between germline ends came to 20 bases. The CDR3 is 16 amino acids. The CDR3 region has the DNA TGCAGCGGGATATCGATGGGGGGAGTTTCCTACAATGAGCAGTTCTTC. It encodes CSGISMGGVSYNEQFF.

The chain joins TRBV19 to TRBJ1-5; TRBD1 matches 7 bases. V was pared by 4 bases and J by 0 bases, with 6 bases of the junction left unmatched. Per germline, CDR1 LNHDA and CDR2 SQIVND (reference sequence). The length of the CDR3 is 16 residues. CDR3 sequence (DNA): TGTGCCAGTAGTAAACAGGGGACCCATAGCAATCAGCCCCAGCATTTT. Translating gives CASSKQGTHSNQPQHF.

The chain links TRBV7-9 to TRBJ2-7; a weak D match, TRBD2 (6 bases). CDR1 and CDR2 (germline): SEHNR, FQNEAQ (reference sequence). CDR3 size: 13 residues. Trimming stripped 5 bases from V and 6 bases from J, with 14 bases between. DNA of the CDR3: TGTGCCAGCAGCAGCCCCGCGGGATCCGAGCAGTACTTC. Translated, it gives CASSSPAGSEQYF. Full variable domain (missing parts from reference TRBV7-9 and TRBJ2-7): DTGVSQNPRHKITKRGQNVTFRCDPISEHNRLYWYRQTLGQGPEFLTYFQNEAQLEKSRLLSDRFSAERPKGSFSTLEIQRTEQGDSAMYLCASSSPAGSEQYFGPGTRLTVT.

The gene calls are TRBV7-9 and TRBJ1-2; 10 bases are a match to TRBD1. Germline CDR1 is SEHNR and CDR2 is FQNEAQ (reference sequence). The CDR3 spans 14 residues. The trim removed 5 bases at V and 7 bases at J, leaving 7 bases unmatched. The CDR3 bases are TGTGCCAGCAGCCACGGGACAGGGGATGGTGGCTACACCTTC. It yields the protein CASSHGTGDGGYTF.

The V gene is TRBV3-1 (or the pseudogene TRBV3-2), the J gene TRBJ2-7; D might be TRBD2 (7 bases). The V and J ends lost 7 bases and 5 bases respectively, with 18 bases between them. Germline CDR1 is LGHDT and CDR2 is YNNKEL (reference sequence). CDR3 length equals 14 residues. The CDR3 here is CASTRGADVDEQYF. CDR3 DNA sequence: TGTGCCAGCACTCGGGGGGCCGACGTTGACGAGCAGTACTTC.

This clone appeared a single time. The rearrangement uses TRBV15 and TRBJ1-1; weak D call: TRBD1 (6 bases). V was cut by 4 bases and J by 3 bases, with 9 bases left in between. The CDR3 covers 13 residues. CDR1 is LNHNV, CDR2 YYDKDF, per germline (reference sequence). The CDR3 sequence: CATSTWTDTEAFF. In nucleotides, the CDR3 is TGTGCCACCAGCACTTGGACAGACACTGAAGCTTTCTTT.

The rearrangement joins TRBV18 to TRBJ2-2; no reliable D call. Germline assignment: CDR1 KGHSH and CDR2 LQKENI. The CDR3 is made up of 11 amino acids. With 6 bases removed from V and 4 bases from J, the gap between germline ends came to 3 bases. CDR3 coding DNA: TGTGCCAGCTCCCGCACCGGGGAGCTGTTTTTT. Protein sequence: CASSRTGELFF.

The gene calls are TRBV18 and TRBJ2-3; TRBD1 might be the D (6 bases). V gave up 5 bases and J gave up 0 bases, with 15 bases separating them. Germline V gene sequence: CDR1 KGHSH, CDR2 LQKENI. The CDR3 sequence is 16 residues long. The CDR3 loop reads CASSAFGTLSTDTQYF. CDR3 in DNA: TGTGCCAGCTCAGCCTTTGGGACACTGAGCACAGATACGCAGTATTTT.

The chain links TRBV18 to TRBJ2-5; D call uncertain. Trimming shortened V by 4 bases and J by 5 bases, and 11 bases separated the two germline ends. CDR3 length: 13 residues. In germline, CDR1 is KGHSH, CDR2 LQKENI. The CDR3 nucleotides read TGTGCCAGCTCACTCGATCAGACGGAGACCCAGTACTTC. Residues: CASSLDQTETQYF.